Listed here are 26 T cell receptor beta chains from one sample, sequenced in a study of a mutant IDH1 vaccine in newly diagnosed glioma. Generated by immunoSEQ multiplex PCR, the TCRdb table keeps only in-frame clones and is missing some. Here the sample spans around 26,000 clones, 93% being singletons. Specified time point: baseline, week 1 (first vaccination visit). Treatment of the sample: pre-vaccination baseline after standard-of-care therapy. The sample was PBMCs, taken from a glioma patient treated with radiotherapy, temozolomide or both. Every receptor here comes from a man aged 35 to 55 with glioma.

The rearrangement uses TRBV18 and TRBJ1-1, with no clear D. The germline V gene has CDR1 KGHSH and CDR2 LQKENI. V lost 4 bases and J 5 bases, leaving 14 bases between the germline ends. The CDR3 runs to 14 residues. The CDR3 reads CASSLSLGWTEAFF. The CDR3 coding sequence is TGTGCCAGCTCACTAAGCCTTGGTTGGACTGAAGCTTTCTTT.

The chain recombines TRBV5-1 with TRBJ1-2; tentative D call: TRBD1 (5 bases). The CDR3 is 13 amino acids. Between the trimmed V and J ends, which lost 0 bases and 6 bases, there was a span of 9 bases. The germline V gene encodes CDR1 SGHRS and CDR2 YFSETQ. CDR3 coding DNA: TGCGCCAGCAGCTTGGGACAGCCCGATGGCTACACCTTC. Its translation: CASSLGQPDGYTF.

The chain has TRBV19 and TRBJ2-7; 11 nucleotides match TRBD1. The J segment lost 0 bases and the V segment lost 8 bases, leaving 6 bases of the junction unmatched. The CDR3 length is 15 residues. Germline V gene lookup returns CDR1 LNHDA and CDR2 SQIVND (reference sequence). CDR3 loop: CASGDRGVSSYEQYF. The CDR3 coding sequence is TGTGCCAGTGGGGACAGGGGGGTCAGCTCCTACGAGCAGTACTTC.

The V and J genes are TRBV5-6 and TRBJ1-2; D gene ambiguous. V was trimmed by 3 bases and J by 6 bases, leaving 6 bases between them. Germline V lookup: CDR1 SGHDT, CDR2 YYEEEE. This CDR3 is 11 amino acids long. The CDR3 DNA reads TGTGCCAGCAGCTCTTATGATGGCTACACCTTC. This codes for CASSSYDGYTF.

The chain is built from TRBV2 and TRBJ1-5; no firm D call. Per the germline V gene, CDR1 is SNHLY and CDR2 is FYNNEI. The ends were cut back, 4 bases at V and 6 bases at J, with 16 bases in the middle. The CDR3 runs 15 residues. The CDR3 loop is CASSVDPASGQPQHF. The CDR3 nucleotides are TGTGCCAGCAGTGTGGACCCGGCGTCCGGTCAGCCCCAGCATTTT.

The J gene is TRBJ1-1, the V gene TRBV6-1, with TRBD1 as a possible D gene (5 bases). Trimming pared 6 bases from V and 1 base from J, leaving 9 bases between. The V gene's germline CDR1 is MNHNS and CDR2 SASEGT. This CDR3 has 13 amino acids. The CDR3 region has the DNA TGTGCCAGCAGACTTGGGGGGAACACTGAAGCTTTCTTT. Translating gives CASRLGGNTEAFF.

This clone came up once. This sequence joins TRBV5-8 and TRBJ2-4, with no clear D. From germline, CDR1 is SGHTS and CDR2 YDEGEE. V was shortened by 2 bases and J by 9 bases, with 9 bases between the two germline ends. CDR3 length equals 12 residues. CDR3 protein: CASSFPVSIQYF. The CDR3 DNA is TGTGCCAGCAGCTTCCCGGTCAGCATTCAGTACTTC.

V gene TRBV7-8 combines with J gene TRBJ1-5; D is unclear. This CDR3 is 15 amino acids long. Germline-derived CDR1 and CDR2 are SGHVS and FQNEAQ. V was pared by 1 base and J by 2 bases, with 9 bases between. The CDR3 protein is CASSLGGRGNQPQHF. The CDR3 bases are TGTGCCAGCAGCTTAGGGGGTAGGGGCAATCAGCCCCAGCATTTT. The full variable domain, rest sourced from reference TRBV7-8 and TRBJ1-5, is GAGVSQSPRYKVAKRGQDVALRCDPISGHVSLFWYQQALGQGPEFLTYFQNEAQLDKSGLPSDRFFAERPEGSVSTLKIQRTQQEDSAVYLCASSLGGRGNQPQHFGDGTRLSIL.

V and J are TRBV2 and TRBJ2-7, with 11 bases fitting TRBD2. The length of the CDR3 is 13 residues. V gave up 7 bases and J gave up 3 bases; unmatched junction bases: 2. CDR1 and CDR2 from the germline V gene are SNHLY and FYNNEI. The CDR3 DNA reads as TGTGCCAGCAATCTAGCGGGAGGCTACGAGCAGTACTTC. It codes for CASNLAGGYEQYF.

The rearrangement joins TRBV30 to TRBJ1-6; no firm D call. CDR3 size: 13 residues. Germline CDR1 is GTSNPN and CDR2 is SVGIG (reference sequence). The V end was cut by 5 bases, the J end by 5 bases, with 10 bases between. The CDR3 is CAWGFGNNSPLHF. The CDR3 region has the DNA TGTGCCTGGGGCTTTGGGAATAATTCACCCCTCCACTTT.

This chain uses TRBV6-5 with TRBJ2-2; a weak D match, TRBD1 (5 bases). Trimming pared 2 bases from V and 7 bases from J, leaving 14 bases between. The germline CDR1 and CDR2 sequences are MNHEY and SVGAGI. CDR3 size: 15 residues. As DNA, the CDR3 is TGTGCCAGCAGTTACGGGCAGGGTATGGGCGGGGAGCTGTTTTTT. Translation gives CASSYGQGMGGELFF.

In DNA form, the CDR3 reads TGTGCCAGCAGCTTAATAGTGGAGGGTGGAGATACGCAGTATTTT. Protein: CASSLIVEGGDTQYF. The genes are TRBV7-8 and TRBJ2-3; D might be TRBD2 (6 bases). Germline V gene lookup returns CDR1 SGHVS and CDR2 FQNEAQ. This CDR3 spans 15 amino acids. Trimming removed 2 bases from V and 5 bases from J, with 14 bases in between.

The genes are TRBV30 and TRBJ2-7; a possible D gene is TRBD2 (5 bases). CDR1 is GTSNPN and CDR2 is SVGIG in the germline V gene (reference sequence). This CDR3 is built from 13 residues. V was clipped by 2 bases and J by 1 base, with 9 bases between them. CDR3 in amino acids: CAWSLGKSYEQYF. The DNA for the CDR3 is TGTGCCTGGAGTCTCGGGAAATCCTACGAGCAGTACTTC.

The V gene is TRBV19, the J gene TRBJ2-1; 8 nucleotides align to TRBD2. Germline V gene sequence: CDR1 LNHDA, CDR2 SQIVND (reference sequence). V gave up 7 bases and J gave up 1 base; unmatched junction bases: 6. This CDR3 is 15 amino acids long. The DNA for the CDR3 is TGTGCCAGTACCATCGGGGGGGGATCCTACAATGAGCAGTTCTTC. It yields the protein CASTIGGGSYNEQFF.

The chain couples TRBV29-1 to TRBJ2-3; TRBD1 matches at 7 bases. The CDR3 has 13 residues. Germline assignment: CDR1 SQVTM and CDR2 ANQGSEA. The ends lost 2 bases at V and 8 bases at J; junction bases unmatched: 7. The CDR3 DNA sequence: TGCAGCGTTGAACCCCGGACAGGAGGTACGCAGTATTTT. Protein product: CSVEPRTGGTQYF.

The V and J genes are TRBV11-2 and TRBJ2-3; D might be TRBD1 (6 bases). This CDR3 contains 13 residues. CDR1 SGHAT and CDR2 FQNNGV come from the germline V gene. V was trimmed by 3 bases and J by 6 bases, leaving 10 bases between them. This CDR3 reads CASSFQGLDTQYF. The CDR3 region has the DNA TGTGCCAGCAGCTTCCAGGGGCTGGATACGCAGTATTTT.

This clone has only one observation. CDR3 coding DNA: TGTGCCAGCAGCTTTACCTTCCAAGAGACCCAGTACTTC. It codes for CASSFTFQETQYF. The V and J genes are TRBV7-2 and TRBJ2-5; D remains unclear. V lost 3 bases and J 1 base, leaving 6 bases between the germline ends. This CDR3 is 13 amino acids long. CDR1 is SGHTA and CDR2 is FQGNSA in the germline V gene.

This sequence joins TRBV11-2 and TRBJ2-7, with a weak D call TRBD2 (6 bases). Germline V gene data show CDR1 as SGHAT and CDR2 as FQNNGV. Trimming stripped 3 bases from V and 3 bases from J, with 15 bases between. The CDR3 has 15 residues. CDR3 region: CASSFGAGTYYEQYF. The CDR3, as DNA: TGTGCCAGCAGCTTTGGGGCAGGGACTTACTACGAGCAGTACTTC.

The rearrangement uses TRBV27 and TRBJ2-7; D remains ambiguous. Germline V gene sequence: CDR1 MNHEY, CDR2 SMNVEV (reference sequence). The length of the CDR3 is 16 residues. Trimming shortened V by 2 bases and J by 0 bases, and 14 bases separated the two germline ends. The CDR3 sequence is CASSLTGPRSSYEQYF. Here the CDR3 DNA reads TGTGCCAGCAGTTTAACTGGACCTAGGAGCTCCTACGAGCAGTACTTC.

J is TRBJ1-3 and V is TRBV10-3; maybe TRBD1 (5 bases). Germline-derived CDR1 and CDR2 are ENHRY and SYGVKD. CDR3 length equals 14 residues. Trimming removed 11 bases at V and 6 bases at J, with 20 bases between. CDR3 DNA sequence: TGTGCCCATAACTTGGGGGGTGCTGAAAACACCATATATTTT. It yields the protein CAHNLGGAENTIYF.

The sample holds one count of this clone. The chain recombines TRBV30 with TRBJ1-4; D possibly corresponds to TRBD1 (5 bases). There are 14 residues in the CDR3. Germline V gives CDR1 GTSNPN, CDR2 SVGIG (reference sequence). Trimming pared 2 bases from V and 0 bases from J, leaving 7 bases between. The CDR3 DNA is TGTGCCTGGAGTCGACAGCCAACTAATGAAAAACTGTTTTTT. Translating it yields CAWSRQPTNEKLFF.

This sequence joins TRBV7-9 and TRBJ1-2, with D perhaps matching TRBD1 (5 bases). Germline CDR1 SEHNR, CDR2 FQNEAQ (reference sequence). V lost 5 bases, J lost 2 bases, and 15 bases lay in between. There are 15 residues in the CDR3. CDR3 nucleotide sequence: TGTGCCAGCAGCCTCCCTATCAGGGTCAACTATGGCTACACCTTC. Its protein product is CASSLPIRVNYGYTF.

This chain links TRBV19 with TRBJ1-3, with a possible D match to TRBD1 (5 bases). V dropped 7 bases and J dropped 2 bases, with 18 bases sitting between them. Germline loops: CDR1 LNHDA, CDR2 SQIVND (reference sequence). The CDR3 loop spans 16 amino acids. CDR3 bases: TGTGCCAGTACCCTTGGGGCAGCGTCTGCTGGAAACACCATATATTTT. Protein sequence: CASTLGAASAGNTIYF.

This clone has a single count. The chain has TRBV30 and TRBJ1-4, with 7 bases identical to TRBD1. Losses at the gene ends were 8 bases for V and 7 bases for J; bases not matched to a gene: 7. The CDR3 has 12 amino acids. Germline CDR1 and CDR2: GTSNPN and SVGIG (reference sequence). CDR3 residues: CAGKGTAEKLFF. CDR3 coding DNA: TGTGCCGGAAAAGGGACAGCTGAAAAACTGTTTTTT.

The chain couples TRBV5-4 to TRBJ2-2; D is possibly TRBD2 (5 bases). Germline values: CDR1 SGHNT, CDR2 YYREEE (reference sequence). V lost 0 bases to trimming and J lost 0 bases, with 18 bases between them. The CDR3 length is 19 residues. CDR3 coding DNA: TGTGCCAGCAGCTTGGATTCTGACTACCCGGACGCGAACACCGGGGAGCTGTTTTTT. It encodes CASSLDSDYPDANTGELFF.

The J gene is TRBJ2-7, the V gene TRBV30; D gene unclear. Germline CDR1 GTSNPN, CDR2 SVGIG (reference sequence). CDR3 length: 11 amino acids. Trimming took off 0 bases at V and 7 bases at J, with 7 bases between the two ends. Written as DNA, the CDR3 is TGTGCCTGGAGTGTACTGGGGGAGCAGTACTTC. Amino acid sequence: CAWSVLGEQYF. Full variable domain (remainder filled in from reference TRBV30 and TRBJ2-7): SQTIHQWPATLVQPVGSPLSLECTVEGTSNPNLYWYRQAAGRGLQLLFYSVGIGQISSEVPQNLSASRPQDRQFILSSKKLLLSDSGFYLCAWSVLGEQYFGPGTRLTVT.